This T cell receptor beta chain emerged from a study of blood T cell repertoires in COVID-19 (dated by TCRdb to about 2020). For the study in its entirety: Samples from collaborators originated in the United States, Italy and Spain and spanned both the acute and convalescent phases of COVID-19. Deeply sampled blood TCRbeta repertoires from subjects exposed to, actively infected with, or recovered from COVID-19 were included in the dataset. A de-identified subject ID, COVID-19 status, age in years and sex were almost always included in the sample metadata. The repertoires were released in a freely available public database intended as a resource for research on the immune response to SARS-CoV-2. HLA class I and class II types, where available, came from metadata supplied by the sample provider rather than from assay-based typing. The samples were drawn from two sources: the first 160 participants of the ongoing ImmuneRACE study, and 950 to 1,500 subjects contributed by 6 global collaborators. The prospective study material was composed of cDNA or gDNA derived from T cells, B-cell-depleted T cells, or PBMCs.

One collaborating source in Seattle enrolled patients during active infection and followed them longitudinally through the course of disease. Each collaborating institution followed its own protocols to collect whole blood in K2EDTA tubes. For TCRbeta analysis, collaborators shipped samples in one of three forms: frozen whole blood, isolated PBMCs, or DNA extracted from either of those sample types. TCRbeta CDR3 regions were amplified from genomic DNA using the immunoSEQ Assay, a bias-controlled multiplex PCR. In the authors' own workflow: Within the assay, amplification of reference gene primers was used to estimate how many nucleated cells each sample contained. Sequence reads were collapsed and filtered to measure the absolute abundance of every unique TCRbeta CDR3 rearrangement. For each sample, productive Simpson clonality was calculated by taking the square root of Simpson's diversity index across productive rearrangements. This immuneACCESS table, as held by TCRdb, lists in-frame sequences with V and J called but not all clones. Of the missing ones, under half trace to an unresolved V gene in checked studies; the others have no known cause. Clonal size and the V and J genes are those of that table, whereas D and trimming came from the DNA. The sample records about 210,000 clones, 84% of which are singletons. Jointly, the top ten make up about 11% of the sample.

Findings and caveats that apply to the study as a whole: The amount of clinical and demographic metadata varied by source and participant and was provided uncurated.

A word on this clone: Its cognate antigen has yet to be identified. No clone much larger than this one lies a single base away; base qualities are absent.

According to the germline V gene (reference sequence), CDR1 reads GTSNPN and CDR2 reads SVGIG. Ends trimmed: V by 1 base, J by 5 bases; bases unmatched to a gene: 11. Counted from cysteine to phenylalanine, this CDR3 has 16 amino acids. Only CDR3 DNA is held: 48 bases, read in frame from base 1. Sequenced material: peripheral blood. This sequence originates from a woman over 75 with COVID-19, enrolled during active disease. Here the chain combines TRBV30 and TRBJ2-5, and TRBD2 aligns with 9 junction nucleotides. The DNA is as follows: TGTGCCTGGAGTGACACCCGACGCGGGGGGGCGGAGACCCAGTACTTC. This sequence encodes CAWSDTRRGGAETQYF.